A selection of T cell receptor beta chains follows, all from one sample in a study of shared clonotypes between healthy human individuals. Generated by immunoSEQ multiplex PCR, the TCRdb table keeps only in-frame clones and is missing some. The data show more than 2,000,000 clones, with about 92% seen just once and 0.3% to 0.4% held by the top ten. Material: naive CD4+ T cells from PBMCs. These receptors originate from a man aged 18 to 35 in good health. Some clones in this sample may be carry-over from other donors' samples. The CDR3 runs from the conserved cysteine through the conserved F or W. D genes are given only for firm matches.

d_call j_call v_call cdr3_aa
NA TRBJ1-5 TRBV6-1 CASINFSNQPQHF
NA TRBJ1-2 TRBV29-1 CSVDLTPRGNYGYTF
NA TRBJ1-2 TRBV28 CASSVFARAQGYTF
TRBD2 TRBJ2-7 TRBV11-3 CASSPSRASGRSYEQYF
TRBD1 TRBJ2-2 TRBV7-3 CASSLTADRGYTGELFF
NA TRBJ2-6 TRBV9 CASSGGWGSGANVLTF
NA TRBJ1-2 TRBV28 CASSLGVNYGYTF
NA TRBJ2-5 TRBV5-1 CASSLFQQETQYF
NA TRBJ1-3 TRBV29-1 CSVRGRLGNTIYF
NA TRBJ2-1 TRBV19 CASSISQGRGEQFF
TRBD1 TRBJ2-2 TRBV12-5 CASGTGGTGELFF
NA TRBJ2-7 TRBV7-8 CASSLRVGYEQYF
NA TRBJ2-1 TRBV27 CASSPYPGEQFF
NA TRBJ2-1 TRBV5-1 CASSLGPGVPYNEQFF
TRBD1 TRBJ2-6 TRBV6-1 CASSEGDRGNRGNVLTF
NA TRBJ2-1 TRBV20-1 CSAAGINEQFF
TRBD1 TRBJ2-5 TRBV4-1 CASSYPGQTQETQYF
NA TRBJ2-1 TRBV7-8 CASSLGFWGSSYNEQFF
NA TRBJ2-7 TRBV5-8 CAARAVYEQYF
NA TRBJ2-5 TRBV30 CAWSVASAGGTQYF
NA TRBJ2-2 TRBV7-9 CASSILRTGELFF
TRBD2 TRBJ2-1 TRBV5-4 CASTLLAGAEQFF
NA TRBJ2-1 TRBV7-9 CASSLADRAVLYNEQFF
TRBD2 TRBJ2-2 TRBV6-5 CASRSRGAGTGELFF